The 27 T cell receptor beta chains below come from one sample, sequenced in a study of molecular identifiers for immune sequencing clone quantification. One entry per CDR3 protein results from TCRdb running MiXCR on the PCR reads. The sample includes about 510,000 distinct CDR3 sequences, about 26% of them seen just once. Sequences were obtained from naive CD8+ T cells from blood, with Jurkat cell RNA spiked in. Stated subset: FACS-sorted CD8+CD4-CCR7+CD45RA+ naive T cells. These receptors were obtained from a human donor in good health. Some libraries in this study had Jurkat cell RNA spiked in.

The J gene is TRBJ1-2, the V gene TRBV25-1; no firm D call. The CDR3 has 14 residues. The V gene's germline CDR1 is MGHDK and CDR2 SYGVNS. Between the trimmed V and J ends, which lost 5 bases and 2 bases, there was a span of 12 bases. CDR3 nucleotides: TGTGCCAGCAGTTCCCCGGACCTCAACTATGGCTACACCTTC. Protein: CASSSPDLNYGYTF.

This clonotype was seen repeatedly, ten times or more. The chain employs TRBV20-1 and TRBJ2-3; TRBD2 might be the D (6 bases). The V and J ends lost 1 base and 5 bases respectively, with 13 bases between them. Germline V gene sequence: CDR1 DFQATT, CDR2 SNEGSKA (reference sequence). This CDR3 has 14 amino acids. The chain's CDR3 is CSARGGLRGDTQYF. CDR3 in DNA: TGCAGTGCTAGAGGGGGACTCCGGGGAGATACGCAGTATTTT.

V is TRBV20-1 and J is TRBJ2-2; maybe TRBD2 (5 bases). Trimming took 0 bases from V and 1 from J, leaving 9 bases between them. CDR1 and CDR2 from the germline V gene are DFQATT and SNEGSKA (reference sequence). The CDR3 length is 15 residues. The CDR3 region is CSARDRGGNTGELFF. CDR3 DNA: TGCAGTGCTAGAGATCGCGGAGGGAACACCGGGGAGCTGTTTTTT.

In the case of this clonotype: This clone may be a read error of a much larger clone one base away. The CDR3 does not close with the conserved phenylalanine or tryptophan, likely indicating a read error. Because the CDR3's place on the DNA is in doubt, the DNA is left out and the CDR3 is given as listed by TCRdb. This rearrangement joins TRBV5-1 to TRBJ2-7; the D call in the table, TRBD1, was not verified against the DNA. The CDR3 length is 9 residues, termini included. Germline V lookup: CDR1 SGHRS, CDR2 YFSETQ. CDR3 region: CASSTPGYY.

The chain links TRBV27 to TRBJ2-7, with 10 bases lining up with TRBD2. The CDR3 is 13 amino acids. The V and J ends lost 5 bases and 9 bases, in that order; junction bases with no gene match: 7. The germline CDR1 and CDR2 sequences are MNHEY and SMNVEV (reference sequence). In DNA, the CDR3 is TGTGCCAGCAGTATAGTTTTAGCGGGGGGGCAGTACTTC. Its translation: CASSIVLAGGQYF.

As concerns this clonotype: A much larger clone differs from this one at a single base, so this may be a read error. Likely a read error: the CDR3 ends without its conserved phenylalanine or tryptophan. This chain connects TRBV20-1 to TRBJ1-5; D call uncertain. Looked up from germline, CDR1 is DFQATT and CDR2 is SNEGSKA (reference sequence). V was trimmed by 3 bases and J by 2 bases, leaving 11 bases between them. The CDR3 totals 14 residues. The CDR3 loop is CSARAWGGNQPQHV. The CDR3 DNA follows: TGCAGTGCTAGGGCCTGGGGTGGCAATCAGCCCCAGCATGTT.

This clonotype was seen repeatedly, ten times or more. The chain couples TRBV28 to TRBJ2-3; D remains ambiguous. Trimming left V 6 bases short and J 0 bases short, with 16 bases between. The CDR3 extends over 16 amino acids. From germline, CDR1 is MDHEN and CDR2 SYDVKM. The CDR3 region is CASSPMGATSTDTQYF. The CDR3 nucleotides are TGTGCCAGCAGCCCGATGGGCGCTACTAGCACAGATACGCAGTATTTT.

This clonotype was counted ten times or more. The CDR3 spells CASSPGTSGSSYEQYF. CDR3 sequence (DNA): TGTGCCAGCAGCCCGGGGACTAGCGGGAGTTCCTACGAGCAGTACTTC. This chain uses TRBV7-9 with TRBJ2-7; 14 bases agree with TRBD2. The CDR3 spans 16 residues. CDR1 SEHNR and CDR2 FQNEAQ come from the germline V gene (reference sequence). Unmatched junction bases numbered 4, after V lost 5 bases and J lost 1 base. The full variable domain, completed using reference TRBV7-9 and TRBJ2-7, is DTGVSQNPRHKITKRGQNVTFRCDPISEHNRLYWYRQTLGQGPEFLTYFQNEAQLEKSRLLSDRFSAERPKGSFSTLEIQRTEQGDSAMYLCASSPGTSGSSYEQYFGPGTRLTVT.

CDR3 loop: CASSQEIGPGWDTGELFF. In nucleotides, the CDR3 is TGCGCCAGCAGCCAAGAGATCGGGCCAGGGTGGGACACCGGGGAGCTGTTTTTT. V gene TRBV4-3 combines with J gene TRBJ2-2, with D possibly matching TRBD1 (5 bases). The CDR3 length is 18 residues. Trimming pared 0 bases from V and 3 bases from J, leaving 17 bases between. Germline CDR1 and CDR2: LGHNA and YSLEER.

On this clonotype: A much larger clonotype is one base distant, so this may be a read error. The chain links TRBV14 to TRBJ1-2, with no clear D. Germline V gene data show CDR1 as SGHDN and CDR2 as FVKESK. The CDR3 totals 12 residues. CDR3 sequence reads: CASSQRNYGYSF. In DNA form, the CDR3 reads TGTGCCAGCAGCCAACGTAACTATGGCTACAGCTTC.

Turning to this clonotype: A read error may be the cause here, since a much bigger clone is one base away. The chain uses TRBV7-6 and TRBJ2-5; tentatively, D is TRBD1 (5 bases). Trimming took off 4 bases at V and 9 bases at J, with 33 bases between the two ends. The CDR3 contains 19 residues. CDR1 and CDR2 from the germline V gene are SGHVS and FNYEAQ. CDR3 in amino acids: CASSSEYRSGHSTLEPQYF. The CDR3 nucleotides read TGTGCCAGCAGCTCCGAGTATAGGTCCGGACATTCCACTTTGGAGCCCCAGTACTTC.

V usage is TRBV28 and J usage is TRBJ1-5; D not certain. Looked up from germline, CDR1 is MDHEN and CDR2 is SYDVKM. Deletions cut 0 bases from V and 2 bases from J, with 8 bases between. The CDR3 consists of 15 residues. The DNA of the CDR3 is TGTGCCAGCAGTTTATGGCCGACCGGCAATCAGCCCCAGCATTTT. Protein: CASSLWPTGNQPQHF.

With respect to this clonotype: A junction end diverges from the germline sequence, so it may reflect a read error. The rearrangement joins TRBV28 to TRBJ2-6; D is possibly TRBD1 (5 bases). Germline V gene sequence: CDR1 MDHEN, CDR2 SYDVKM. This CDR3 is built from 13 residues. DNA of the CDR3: TGTGCCAGCATTTTATATGGGGCCACCGTCCTGCCTTTC. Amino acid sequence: CASILYGATVLPF. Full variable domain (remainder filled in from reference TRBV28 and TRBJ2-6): DVKVTQSSRYLVKRTGEKVFLECVQDMDHENMFWYRQDPGLGLRLIYFSYDVKMKEKGDIPEGYSVSREKKERFSLILESASTNQTSMYLCASILYGATVLPFGAGSRLTVL.

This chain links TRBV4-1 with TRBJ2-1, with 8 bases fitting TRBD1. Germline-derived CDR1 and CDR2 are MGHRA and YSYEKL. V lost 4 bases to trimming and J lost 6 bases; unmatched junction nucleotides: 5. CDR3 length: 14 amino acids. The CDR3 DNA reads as TGCGCCAGCAGCCCGCTCACAGGGGGCAATGAGCAGTTCTTC. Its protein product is CASSPLTGGNEQFF.

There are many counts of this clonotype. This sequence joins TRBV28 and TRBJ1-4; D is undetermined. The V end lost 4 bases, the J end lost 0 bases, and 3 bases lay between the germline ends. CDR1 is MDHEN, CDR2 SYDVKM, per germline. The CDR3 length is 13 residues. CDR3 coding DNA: TGTGCCAGCAGTTCAGCAACTAATGAAAAACTGTTTTTT. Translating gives CASSSATNEKLFF.

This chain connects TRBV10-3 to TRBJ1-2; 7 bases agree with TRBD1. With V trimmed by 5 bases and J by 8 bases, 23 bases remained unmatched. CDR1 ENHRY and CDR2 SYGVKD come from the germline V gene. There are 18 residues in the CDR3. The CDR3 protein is CAISPTPPGGQLSSGYTF. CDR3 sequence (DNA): TGTGCCATCAGTCCAACCCCCCCAGGGGGGCAACTGTCTTCGGGCTACACCTTC.

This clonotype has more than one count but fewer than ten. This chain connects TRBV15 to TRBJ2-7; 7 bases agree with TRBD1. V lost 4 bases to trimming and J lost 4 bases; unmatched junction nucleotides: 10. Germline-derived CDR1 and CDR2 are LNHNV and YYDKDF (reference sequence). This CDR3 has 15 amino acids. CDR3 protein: CATSTLPGGPYEQYF. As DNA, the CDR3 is TGTGCCACCAGCACTCTCCCAGGGGGACCATACGAGCAGTACTTC.

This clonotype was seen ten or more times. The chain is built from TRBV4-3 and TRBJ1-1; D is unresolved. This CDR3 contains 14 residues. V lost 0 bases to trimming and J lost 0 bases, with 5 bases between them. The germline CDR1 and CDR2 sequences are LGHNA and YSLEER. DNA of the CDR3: TGCGCCAGCAGCCAAGATTCTGTGAACACTGAAGCTTTCTTT. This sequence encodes CASSQDSVNTEAFF.

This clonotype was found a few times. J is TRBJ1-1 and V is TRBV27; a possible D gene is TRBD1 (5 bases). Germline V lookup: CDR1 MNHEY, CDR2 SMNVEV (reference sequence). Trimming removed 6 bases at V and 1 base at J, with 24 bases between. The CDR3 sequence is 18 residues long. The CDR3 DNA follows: TGTGCCAGCAGCCCTCAGGGTCTCGTGGTCTTGGGGAACACTGAAGCTTTCTTT. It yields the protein CASSPQGLVVLGNTEAFF.

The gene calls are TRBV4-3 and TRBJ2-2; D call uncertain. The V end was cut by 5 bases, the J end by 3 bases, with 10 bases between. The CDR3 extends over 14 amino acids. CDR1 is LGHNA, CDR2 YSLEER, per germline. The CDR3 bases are TGCGCCAGCAGCATAGGGTCAGACACCGGGGAGCTGTTTTTT. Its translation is CASSIGSDTGELFF.

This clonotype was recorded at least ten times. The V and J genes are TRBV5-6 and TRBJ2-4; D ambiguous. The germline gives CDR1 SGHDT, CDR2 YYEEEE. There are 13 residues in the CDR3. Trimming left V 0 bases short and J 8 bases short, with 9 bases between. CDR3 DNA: TGTGCCAGCAGCTTGGAGGGTCCGGACATTCAGTACTTC. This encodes CASSLEGPDIQYF.

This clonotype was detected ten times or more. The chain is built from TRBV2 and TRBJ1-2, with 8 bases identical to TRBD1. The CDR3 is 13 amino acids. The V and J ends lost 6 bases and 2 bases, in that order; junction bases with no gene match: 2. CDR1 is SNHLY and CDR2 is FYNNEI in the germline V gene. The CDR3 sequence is CASSGQGNYGYTF. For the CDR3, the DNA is TGTGCCAGCAGCGGACAGGGAAACTATGGCTACACCTTC.

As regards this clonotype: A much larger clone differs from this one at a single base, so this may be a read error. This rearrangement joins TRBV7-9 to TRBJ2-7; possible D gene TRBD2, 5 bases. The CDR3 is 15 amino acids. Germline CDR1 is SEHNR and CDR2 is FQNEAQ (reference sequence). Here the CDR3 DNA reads TGTGCCTGCAGCCCGCACGACTCGGGGTTCTACGAGCAGTACTTC. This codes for CACSPHDSGFYEQYF.

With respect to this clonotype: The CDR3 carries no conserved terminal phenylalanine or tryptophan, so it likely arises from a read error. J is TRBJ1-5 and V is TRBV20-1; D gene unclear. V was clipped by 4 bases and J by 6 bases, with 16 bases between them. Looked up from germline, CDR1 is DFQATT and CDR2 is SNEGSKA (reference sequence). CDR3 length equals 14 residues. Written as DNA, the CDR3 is TGCAGTGCTATTAATTGGGATAGTGGTCAGCCCCAGCATCTT. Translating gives CSAINWDSGQPQHL.

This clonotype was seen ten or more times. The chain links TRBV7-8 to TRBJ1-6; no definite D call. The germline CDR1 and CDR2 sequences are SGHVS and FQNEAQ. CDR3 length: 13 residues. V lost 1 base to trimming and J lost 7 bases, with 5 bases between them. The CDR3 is CASSLDWNSPLHF. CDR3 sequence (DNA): TGTGCCAGCAGCTTAGACTGGAATTCACCCCTCCACTTT.

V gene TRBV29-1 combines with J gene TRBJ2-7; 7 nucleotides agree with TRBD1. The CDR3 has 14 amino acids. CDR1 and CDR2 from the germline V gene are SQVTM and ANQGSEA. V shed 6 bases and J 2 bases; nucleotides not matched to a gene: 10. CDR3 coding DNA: TGCAGCGTGCGAACAGACAGGGCTCCCTACGAGCAGTACTTC. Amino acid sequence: CSVRTDRAPYEQYF.

The CDR3 spells CASSLDPGAGQPQHF. The CDR3 DNA sequence: TGTGCCAGCAGCTTAGATCCGGGGGCCGGGCAGCCCCAGCATTTT. The chain couples TRBV7-2 to TRBJ1-5; D is perhaps TRBD1 (6 bases). Germline-derived CDR1 and CDR2 are SGHTA and FQGNSA. V shed 1 base and J shed 7 bases, with 14 bases lying between them. There are 15 residues in the CDR3.